The T cell receptor beta chain under discussion was sequenced for a study of blood T cell repertoires in COVID-19. Study-wide background: Acute and convalescent COVID-19 samples came from the United States, Italy and Spain.

Original analysis: By means of reference gene primer amplification, nucleated cell counts were estimated. Only in-frame clones appear in the TCRdb table, and some are missing; sequencing was by immunoSEQ multiplex PCR. The D gene and trimming were derived from the DNA, and the V and J assignments and clone size from that table. The sample includes 100,000 to 150,000 clones, more than 75% of them seen just once. Germline lookup yields CDR1 SEHNR and CDR2 FQNEAQ (reference sequence). The junction had 8 bases not matched to a gene; V was cut back by 6 bases and J by 5 bases. The length of the CDR3 is 14 residues.

The receptor was derived from a man aged 65 to 85 with active COVID-19. The sample comprised peripheral blood. This chain links TRBV7-9 with TRBJ1-1, with TRBD1 matching 8 bases. The CDR3 nucleotides are TGTGCCAGCAGTTTCCGGGACAGGTCTACTGAAGCTTTCTTT. It specifies CASSFRDRSTEAFF.